This T cell receptor beta chain was identified during a study of CD8 T cells in Susac syndrome. An amount of RNA that ranged from about 0.45 to 1 ug was reverse transcribed with random hexamers. Each CDR3 protein is one row after TCRdb ran MiXCR on the immunoSEQ multiplex PCR reads. In the table there are around 140,000 distinct CDR3 sequences, 75% to 90% of which are singletons. Material for sequencing was CD8+ T cells from PBMCs. This TCR was sampled from a human donor with multiple sclerosis.

CDR3 sequence: CASSQTVGIFTEAFF. In nucleotides, the CDR3 is TGCGCCAGCAGCCAAACTGTGGGGATCTTCACTGAAGCTTTCTTT. V is TRBV4-1 and J is TRBJ1-1, with no clear D. Trimming left V 2 bases short and J 4 bases short, with 14 bases between. In germline, CDR1 is MGHRA, CDR2 YSYEKL. This CDR3 has 15 residues.